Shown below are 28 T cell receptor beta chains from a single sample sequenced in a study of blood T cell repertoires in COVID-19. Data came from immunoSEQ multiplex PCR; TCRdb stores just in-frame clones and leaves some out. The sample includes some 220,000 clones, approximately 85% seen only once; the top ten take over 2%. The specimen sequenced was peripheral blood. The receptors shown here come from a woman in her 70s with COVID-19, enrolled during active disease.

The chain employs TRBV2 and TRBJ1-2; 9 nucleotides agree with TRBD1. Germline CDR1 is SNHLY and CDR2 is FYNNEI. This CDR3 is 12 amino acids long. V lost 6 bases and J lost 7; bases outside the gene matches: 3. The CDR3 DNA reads TGTGCCAGCAGAGGACAGGGGAGTGGCTACACCTTC. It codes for CASRGQGSGYTF.

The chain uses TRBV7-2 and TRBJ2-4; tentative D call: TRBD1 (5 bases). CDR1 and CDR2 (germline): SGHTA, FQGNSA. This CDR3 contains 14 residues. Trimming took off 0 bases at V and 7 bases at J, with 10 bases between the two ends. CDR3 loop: CASSLAPGSNIQYF. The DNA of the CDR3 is TGTGCCAGCAGCTTAGCGCCAGGGTCGAACATTCAGTACTTC.

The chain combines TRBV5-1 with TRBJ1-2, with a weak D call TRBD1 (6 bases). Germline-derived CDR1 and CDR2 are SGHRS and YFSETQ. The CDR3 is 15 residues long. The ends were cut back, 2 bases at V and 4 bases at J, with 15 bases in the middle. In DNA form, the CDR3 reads TGCGCCAGCAGCTTACGGACAGCCGACAGCTATGGCTACACCTTC. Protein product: CASSLRTADSYGYTF.

The CDR3 sequence is CASSPSGVSYEQYF. The CDR3 bases are TGTGCCAGCTCACCTTCAGGGGTCTCCTACGAGCAGTACTTC. The chain has TRBV18 and TRBJ2-7; D possibly corresponds to TRBD1 (6 bases). There are 14 residues in the CDR3. Germline V gene sequence: CDR1 KGHSH, CDR2 LQKENI. V was cut by 3 bases and J by 0 bases, with 9 bases left in between.

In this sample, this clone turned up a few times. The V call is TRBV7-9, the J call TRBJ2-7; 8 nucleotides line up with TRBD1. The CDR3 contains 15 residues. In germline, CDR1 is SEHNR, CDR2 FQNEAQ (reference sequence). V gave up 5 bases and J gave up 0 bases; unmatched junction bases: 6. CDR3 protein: CASSRTGMSSYEQYF. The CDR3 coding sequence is TGTGCCAGCAGCCGGACAGGGATGAGCTCCTACGAGCAGTACTTC. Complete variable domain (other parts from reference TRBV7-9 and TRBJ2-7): DTGVSQNPRHKITKRGQNVTFRCDPISEHNRLYWYRQTLGQGPEFLTYFQNEAQLEKSRLLSDRFSAERPKGSFSTLEIQRTEQGDSAMYLCASSRTGMSSYEQYFGPGTRLTVT.

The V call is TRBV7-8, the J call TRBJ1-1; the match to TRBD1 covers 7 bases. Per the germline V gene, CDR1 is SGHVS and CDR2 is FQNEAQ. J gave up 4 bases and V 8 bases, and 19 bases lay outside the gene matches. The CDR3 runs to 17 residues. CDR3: CASGRGSALDISTEAFF. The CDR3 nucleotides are TGTGCCAGCGGCAGGGGGTCAGCCCTAGATATCAGCACTGAAGCTTTCTTT.

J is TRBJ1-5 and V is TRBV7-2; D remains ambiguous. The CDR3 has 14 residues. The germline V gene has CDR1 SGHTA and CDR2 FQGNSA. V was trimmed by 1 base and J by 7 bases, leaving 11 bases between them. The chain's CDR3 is CASSLERRGQPQHF. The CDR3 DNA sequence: TGTGCCAGCAGCTTAGAAAGGCGAGGGCAGCCCCAGCATTTT.

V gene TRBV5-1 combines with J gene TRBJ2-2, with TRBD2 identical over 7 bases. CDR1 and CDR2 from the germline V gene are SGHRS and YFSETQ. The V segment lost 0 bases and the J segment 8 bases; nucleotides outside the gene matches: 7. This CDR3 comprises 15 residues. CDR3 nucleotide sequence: TGCGCCAGCAGCTTGGGACTAGCAGAGTTGGGGGAGCTGTTTTTT. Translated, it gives CASSLGLAELGELFF.

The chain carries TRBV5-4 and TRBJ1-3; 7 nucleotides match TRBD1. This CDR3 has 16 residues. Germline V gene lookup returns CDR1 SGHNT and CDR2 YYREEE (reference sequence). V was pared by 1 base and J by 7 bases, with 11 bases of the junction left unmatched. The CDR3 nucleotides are TGTGCCAGCAGCTTGATCGGATCGGGACAGAGGAACACCATATATTTT. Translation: CASSLIGSGQRNTIYF.

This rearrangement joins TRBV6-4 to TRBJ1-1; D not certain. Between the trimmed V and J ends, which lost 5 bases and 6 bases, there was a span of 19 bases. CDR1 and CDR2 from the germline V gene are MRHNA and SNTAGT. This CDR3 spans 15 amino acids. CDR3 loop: CASSSSYRSGAEAFF. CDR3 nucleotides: TGTGCCAGCAGTTCGAGCTACCGCTCCGGGGCTGAAGCTTTCTTT.

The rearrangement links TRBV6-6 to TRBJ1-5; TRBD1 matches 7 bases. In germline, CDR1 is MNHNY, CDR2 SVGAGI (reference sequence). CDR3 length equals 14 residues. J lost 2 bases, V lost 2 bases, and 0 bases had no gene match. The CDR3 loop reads CASSYQGGNQPQHF. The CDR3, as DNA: TGTGCCAGCAGTTACCAGGGGGGCAATCAGCCCCAGCATTTT.

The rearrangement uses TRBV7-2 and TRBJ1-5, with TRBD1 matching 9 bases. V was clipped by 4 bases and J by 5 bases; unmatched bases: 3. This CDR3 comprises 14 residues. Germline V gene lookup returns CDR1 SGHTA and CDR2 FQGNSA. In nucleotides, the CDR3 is TGTGCCAGCAGCTCCGGGACAGGGCATCAGCCCCAGCATTTT. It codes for CASSSGTGHQPQHF.

The DNA of the CDR3 is TGTGCCTCACAGGCCGCCCAGAACACTGAAGCTTTCTTT. This codes for CASQAAQNTEAFF. The chain recombines TRBV6-5 with TRBJ1-1; D possibly corresponds to TRBD1 (5 bases). The V and J ends lost 11 bases and 1 base respectively, with 14 bases between them. Per germline, CDR1 MNHEY and CDR2 SVGAGI. The CDR3 contains 13 residues.

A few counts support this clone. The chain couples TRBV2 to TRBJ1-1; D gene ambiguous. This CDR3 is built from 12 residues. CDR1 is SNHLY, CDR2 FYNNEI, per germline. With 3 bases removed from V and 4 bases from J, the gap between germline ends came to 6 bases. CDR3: CASSEWATEAFF. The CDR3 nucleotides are TGTGCCAGCAGTGAGTGGGCCACTGAAGCTTTCTTT. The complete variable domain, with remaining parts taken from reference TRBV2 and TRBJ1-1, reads EPEVTQTPSHQVTQMGQEVILRCVPISNHLYFYWYRQILGQKVEFLVSFYNNEISEKSEIFDDQFSVERPDGSNFTLKIRSTKLEDSAMYFCASSEWATEAFFGQGTRLTVV.

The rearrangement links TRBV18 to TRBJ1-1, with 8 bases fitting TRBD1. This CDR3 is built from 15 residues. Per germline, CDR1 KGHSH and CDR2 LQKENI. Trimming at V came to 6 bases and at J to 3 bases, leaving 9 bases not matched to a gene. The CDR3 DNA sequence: TGTGCCAGCTCCCAAAGACAGGGGAGGGACACTGAAGCTTTCTTT. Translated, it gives CASSQRQGRDTEAFF.

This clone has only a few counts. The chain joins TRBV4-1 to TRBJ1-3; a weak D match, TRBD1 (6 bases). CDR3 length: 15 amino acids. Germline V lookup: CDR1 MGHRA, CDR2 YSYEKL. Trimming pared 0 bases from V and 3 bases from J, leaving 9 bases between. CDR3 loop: CASSQEGTLGNTIYF. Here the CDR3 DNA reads TGCGCCAGCAGCCAAGAAGGGACACTTGGAAACACCATATATTTT.

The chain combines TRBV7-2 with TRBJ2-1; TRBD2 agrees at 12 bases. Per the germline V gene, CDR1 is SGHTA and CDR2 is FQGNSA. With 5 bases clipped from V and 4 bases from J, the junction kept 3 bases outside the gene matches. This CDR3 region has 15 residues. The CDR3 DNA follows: TGTGCCAGCAGCCCAACTAGCGGGAGGTACAATGAGCAGTTCTTC. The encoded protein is CASSPTSGRYNEQFF.

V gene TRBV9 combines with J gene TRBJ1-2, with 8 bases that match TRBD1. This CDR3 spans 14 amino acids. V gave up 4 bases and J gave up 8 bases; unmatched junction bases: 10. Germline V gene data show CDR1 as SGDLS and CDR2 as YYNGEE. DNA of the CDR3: TGTGCCAGCAGCTCTCGGGACAGGCCGGGAGGCTACACCTTC. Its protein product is CASSSRDRPGGYTF.

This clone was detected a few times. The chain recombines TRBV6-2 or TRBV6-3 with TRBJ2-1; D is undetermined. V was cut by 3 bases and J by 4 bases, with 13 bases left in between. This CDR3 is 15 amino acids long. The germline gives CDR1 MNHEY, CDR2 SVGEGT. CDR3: CASSYTLRSYNEQFF. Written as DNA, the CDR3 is TGTGCCAGCAGTTATACCCTAAGATCATACAATGAGCAGTTCTTC.

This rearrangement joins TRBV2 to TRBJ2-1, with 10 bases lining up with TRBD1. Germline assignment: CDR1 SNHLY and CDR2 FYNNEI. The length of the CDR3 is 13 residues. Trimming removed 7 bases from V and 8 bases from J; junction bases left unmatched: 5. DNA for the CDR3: TGTGCCAGCAAACGACAGGGGGCAGATGAGCAGTTCTTC. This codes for CASKRQGADEQFF.

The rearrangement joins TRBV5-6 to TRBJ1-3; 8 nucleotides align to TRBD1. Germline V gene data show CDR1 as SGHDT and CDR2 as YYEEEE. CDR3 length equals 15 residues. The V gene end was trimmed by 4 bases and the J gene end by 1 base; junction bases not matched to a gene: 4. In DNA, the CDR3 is TGTGCCAGCAGCAGTCGACAGGGGTCTGGAAACACCATATATTTT. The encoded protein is CASSSRQGSGNTIYF.

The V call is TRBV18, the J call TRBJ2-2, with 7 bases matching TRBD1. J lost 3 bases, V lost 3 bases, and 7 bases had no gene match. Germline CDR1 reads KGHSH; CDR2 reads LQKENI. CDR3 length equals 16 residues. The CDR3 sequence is CASSPPTGVDTGELFF. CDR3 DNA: TGTGCCAGCTCACCCCCTACAGGGGTCGACACCGGGGAGCTGTTTTTT.

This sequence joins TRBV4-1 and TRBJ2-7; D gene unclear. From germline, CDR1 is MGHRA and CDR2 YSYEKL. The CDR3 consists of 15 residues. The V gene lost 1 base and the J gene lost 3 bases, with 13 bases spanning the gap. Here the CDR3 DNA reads TGCGCCAGCAGCCAAGGTAGTCTCAGGAACTACGAGCAGTACTTC. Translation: CASSQGSLRNYEQYF.

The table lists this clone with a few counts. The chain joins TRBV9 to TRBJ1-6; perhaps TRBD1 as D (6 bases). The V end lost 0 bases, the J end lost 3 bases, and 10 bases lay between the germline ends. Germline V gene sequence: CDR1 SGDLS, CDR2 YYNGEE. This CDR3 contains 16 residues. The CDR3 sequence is CASSVEWDNYNSPLHF. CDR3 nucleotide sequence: TGTGCCAGCAGCGTAGAATGGGACAACTATAATTCACCCCTCCACTTT.

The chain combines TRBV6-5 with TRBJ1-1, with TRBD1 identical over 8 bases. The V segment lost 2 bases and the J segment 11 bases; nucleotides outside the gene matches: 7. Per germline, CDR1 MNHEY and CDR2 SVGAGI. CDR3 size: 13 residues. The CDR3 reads CASSYKDRVAAFF. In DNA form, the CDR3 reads TGTGCCAGCAGTTACAAGGACAGGGTGGCGGCTTTCTTT.

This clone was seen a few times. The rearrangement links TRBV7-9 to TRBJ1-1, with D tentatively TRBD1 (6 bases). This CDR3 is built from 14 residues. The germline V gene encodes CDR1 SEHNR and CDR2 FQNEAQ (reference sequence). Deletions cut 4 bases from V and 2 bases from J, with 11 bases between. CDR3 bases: TGTGCCAGCAGCTACTCGGGACACAACACTGAAGCTTTCTTT. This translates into CASSYSGHNTEAFF.

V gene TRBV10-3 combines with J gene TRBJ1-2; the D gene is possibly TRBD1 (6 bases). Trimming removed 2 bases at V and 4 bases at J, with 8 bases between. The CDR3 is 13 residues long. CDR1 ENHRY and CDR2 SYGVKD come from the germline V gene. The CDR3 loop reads CAISERDIYGYTF. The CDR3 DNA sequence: TGTGCCATCAGTGAGAGGGACATCTATGGCTACACCTTC.

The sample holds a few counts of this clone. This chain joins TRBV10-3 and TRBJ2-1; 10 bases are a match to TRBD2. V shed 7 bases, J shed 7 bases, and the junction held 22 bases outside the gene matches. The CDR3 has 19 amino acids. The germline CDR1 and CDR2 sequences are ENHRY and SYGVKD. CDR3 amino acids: CAIMSGGSRSGRAWNEQFF. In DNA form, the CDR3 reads TGTGCCATCATGAGCGGGGGATCTCGGAGCGGGAGGGCCTGGAATGAGCAGTTCTTC.